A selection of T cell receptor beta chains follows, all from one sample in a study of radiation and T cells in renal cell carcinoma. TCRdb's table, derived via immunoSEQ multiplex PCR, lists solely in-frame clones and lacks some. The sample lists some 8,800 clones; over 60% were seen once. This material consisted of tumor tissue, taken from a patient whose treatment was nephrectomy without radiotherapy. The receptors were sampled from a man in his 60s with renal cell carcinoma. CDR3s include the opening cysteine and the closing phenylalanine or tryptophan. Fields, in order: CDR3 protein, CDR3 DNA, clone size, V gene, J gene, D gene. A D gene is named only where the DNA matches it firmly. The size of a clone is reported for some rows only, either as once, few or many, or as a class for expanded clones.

CASKLGGGGGNTIYF	TGTGCCAGCAAGTTAGGGGGCGGAGGTGGAAACACCATATATTTT	.	TRBV7-2	TRBJ1-3	TRBD1
CASSPMTNSPLHF	TGTGCCAGTAGTCCTATGACCAATTCACCCCTCCACTTT	few	TRBV19	TRBJ1-6	.
CASSPGGRAFF	TGTGCCAGCAGCCCTGGGGGACGGGCTTTCTTT	.	TRBV28	TRBJ1-1	.
CASSPTPGTGGTSSYNEQFF	TGTGCCAGCAGCCCTACACCCGGGACAGGGGGTACTAGCTCCTACAATGAGCAGTTCTTC	.	TRBV28	TRBJ2-1	TRBD1
CASSLGSVTLRETQYF	TGCGCCAGCAGCTTGGGGTCGGTTACACTCAGGGAGACCCAGTACTTC	.	TRBV5-1	TRBJ2-5	.
CASSIRFDAFF	TGTGCCAGTAGTATTCGTTTCGACGCTTTCTTT	.	TRBV19	TRBJ1-1	.
CASSVYTTKNIQYF	TGTGCCAGCAGCGTTTATACTACGAAAAACATTCAGTACTTC	.	TRBV5-6	TRBJ2-4	.
CASSFYVGQLNTEAFF	TGTGCCAGCAGCTTTTATGTGGGACAGTTAAACACTGAAGCTTTCTTT	.	TRBV11-3	TRBJ1-1	TRBD1
CASSTGSGQVTEAFF	TGCGCCAGCAGCACCGGTTCGGGACAGGTCACTGAAGCTTTCTTT	.	TRBV5-1	TRBJ1-1	TRBD1
CAWSVRWSGSFTGELFF	TGTGCCTGGAGTGTACGGTGGAGCGGGAGTTTTACCGGGGAGCTGTTTTTT	.	TRBV30	TRBJ2-2	TRBD2
CASSAGTSGIYYEQYF	TGTGCCAGCAGCGCCGGGACTAGCGGGATTTACTACGAGCAGTACTTC	.	TRBV5-5	TRBJ2-7	TRBD2
CASGIGAGGPYEQYF	TGTGCCAGCGGAATCGGCGCGGGAGGGCCCTACGAGCAGTACTTC	few	TRBV14	TRBJ2-7	TRBD2
CASSSLAGGETQYF	TGTGCCAGCAGCTCCCTAGCGGGAGGAGAGACCCAGTACTTC	.	TRBV5-5	TRBJ2-5	TRBD2
CASSGATGTLNNEQFF	TGCGCCAGCAGTGGAGCGACAGGGACCTTAAACAATGAGCAGTTCTTC	once	TRBV10-2	TRBJ2-1	TRBD1
CASSPSGGSVHEQFF	TGTGCCAGCAGCCCCTCGGGGGGATCGGTCCATGAGCAGTTCTTC	few	TRBV4-2	TRBJ2-1	TRBD2
CASKVTSTDTQYF	TGTGCCAGTAAAGTTACTAGCACAGATACGCAGTATTTT	.	TRBV19	TRBJ2-3	.
CASTPPQGGTEAFF	TGTGCCAGCACCCCACCACAGGGTGGGACTGAAGCTTTCTTT	few	TRBV6-5	TRBJ1-1	.
CASSTANKETQYF	TGCGCCAGCAGCACCGCTAATAAAGAGACCCAGTACTTC	.	TRBV5-1	TRBJ2-5	.
CASSPSGTSGSVTYNEQFF	TGTGCCAGCAGCCCATCCGGGACTAGCGGGAGTGTCACCTACAATGAGCAGTTCTTC	.	TRBV11-3	TRBJ2-1	TRBD2
CASSFPGDTQYF	TGTGCCAGCAGTTTTCCCGGCGATACGCAGTATTTT	once	TRBV27	TRBJ2-3	.
CASSLGPDQPQHF	TGTGCCAGCAGCTTGGGACCTGATCAGCCCCAGCATTTT	.	TRBV5-6	TRBJ1-5	.
CSVGNRDTGELFF	TGCAGCGTTGGGAACAGGGACACCGGGGAGCTGTTTTTT	.	TRBV29-1	TRBJ2-2	.
CASSRPGSGGYTF	TGTGCCAGCAGCCGCCCCGGGTCGGGGGGCTACACCTTC	.	TRBV5-4	TRBJ1-2	.
CASSPGPGYYEQYF	TGTGCCAGCAGCCCCGGACCTGGTTACTACGAGCAGTACTTC	once	TRBV7-3	TRBJ2-7	.
CASSPAGDRSGYTF	TGTGCCAGCTCACCAGCTGGGGACAGGTCGGGCTACACCTTC	.	TRBV18	TRBJ1-2	TRBD1
CASTLEGVLTEAFF	TGTGCCAGCACCCTTGAGGGAGTACTCACTGAAGCTTTCTTT	.	TRBV2	TRBJ1-1	.
CASSEMGSTEAFF	TGCGCCAGCAGTGAGATGGGGAGCACTGAAGCTTTCTTT	.	TRBV10-1	TRBJ1-1	.
CASSSLQGRRGTQYF	TGTGCCAGCAGTTCGTTACAGGGCAGGAGAGGGACCCAGTACTTC	.	TRBV11-2	TRBJ2-5	.
CANWTGVNTEAFF	TGTGCCAACTGGACAGGGGTAAACACTGAAGCTTTCTTT	.	TRBV21-1	TRBJ1-1	.
CASSLGTGDFQETQYF	TGTGCCAGCAGCTTGGGGACAGGGGACTTCCAAGAGACCCAGTACTTC	.	TRBV11-3	TRBJ2-5	TRBD1
CASSSVKGTGQYEQYF	TGTGCCAGCAGCTCGGTTAAGGGGACAGGGCAGTACGAGCAGTACTTC	.	TRBV5-4	TRBJ2-7	TRBD1
CASRGGETQYF	TGTGCCAGCAGAGGGGGGGAGACCCAGTACTTC	.	TRBV7-2	TRBJ2-5	.
CASSPRGGARGQETQYF	TGTGCCAGCAGCCCCCGGGGGGGAGCCAGGGGTCAAGAGACCCAGTACTTC	.	TRBV11-2	TRBJ2-5	TRBD2
CASNGGTDTQYF	TGTGCCAGCAACGGCGGCACAGATACGCAGTATTTT	few	TRBV2	TRBJ2-3	.
CASSPPTGEGTEAFF	TGCGCCAGCAGCCCTCCGACAGGGGAGGGCACTGAAGCTTTCTTT	.	TRBV4-1	TRBJ1-1	TRBD1
CASSLGTNTEAFF	TGTGCCAGCAGCTTAGGGACGAACACTGAAGCTTTCTTT	few	TRBV7-6	TRBJ1-1	.
CASSEMAGGKETQYF	TGTGCCAGCAGTGAAATGGCAGGGGGTAAAGAGACCCAGTACTTC	.	TRBV2	TRBJ2-5	TRBD1
CASIAGPLKGGYTF	TGTGCCAGTATCGCCGGGCCCTTAAAAGGTGGCTACACCTTC	.	TRBV19	TRBJ1-2	.
CASSDGGVETQYF	TGTGCCAGTAGTGACGGCGGGGTGGAGACCCAGTACTTC	.	TRBV19	TRBJ2-5	.
CASSVSGTGNSPLHF	TGTGCCAGCAGCGTCTCCGGGACAGGGAACTCACCCCTCCACTTT	.	TRBV9	TRBJ1-6	TRBD1
CASSLSGNIQYF	TGTGCCAGCAGTTTAAGCGGAAACATTCAGTACTTC	.	TRBV27	TRBJ2-4	.
CASSLYGTAATEAFF	TGTGCCAGCAGTTTATATGGAACGGCAGCCACTGAAGCTTTCTTT	few	TRBV27	TRBJ1-1	.
CASSHGSLQPQHF	TGTGCCAGCAGCCACGGGTCCCTCCAGCCCCAGCATTTT	.	TRBV7-2	TRBJ1-5	.
CASSLRDPHRANEKLFF	TGCGCCAGCAGCCTTCGGGACCCGCACCGAGCAAATGAAAAACTGTTTTTT	.	TRBV5-1	TRBJ1-4	.
CASSPRQVLNTEAFF	TGTGCCAGTAGCCCCAGACAGGTATTGAACACTGAAGCTTTCTTT	few	TRBV19	TRBJ1-1	.
CASSRPFPDRGEKLFF	TGTGCCAGCAGCCGACCTTTCCCGGACAGGGGGGAAAAACTGTTTTTT	.	TRBV28	TRBJ1-4	TRBD1
CASSLESSYEQYF	TGCGCCAGCAGCTTGGAGTCAAGCTACGAGCAGTACTTC	.	TRBV5-1	TRBJ2-7	.
CASSTGQGNNSPLHF	TGCGCCAGCAGCACGGGACAGGGAAATAATTCACCCCTCCACTTT	.	TRBV5-1	TRBJ1-6	TRBD1
CASSASGANVLTF	TGTGCCAGCAGCGCGTCTGGGGCCAACGTCCTGACTTTC	.	TRBV9	TRBJ2-6	.
CASRPENTGELFF	TGCGCCAGCAGGCCCGAGAACACCGGGGAGCTGTTTTTT	.	TRBV10-1	TRBJ2-2	.
CASSPSTGASGNTIYF	TGTGCCAGCTCACCATCGACGGGGGCTTCTGGAAACACCATATATTTT	.	TRBV18	TRBJ1-3	.
CASSVASGRGTQYF	TGTGCCAGCAGCGTGGCTAGCGGGCGGGGGACCCAGTACTTC	few	TRBV9	TRBJ2-5	TRBD2
CASSPRGGWSYEQYF	TGTGCCAGCAGCCCTCGGGGGGGATGGAGTTACGAGCAGTACTTC	.	TRBV9	TRBJ2-7	TRBD2
CASSFLAGNTEAFF	TGTGCCAGCAGCTTTCTGGCGGGGAACACTGAAGCTTTCTTT	few	TRBV5-4	TRBJ1-1	.